This TCR beta chain was identified in a study of early T cells in non-severe SARS-CoV-2 infection (dated by TCRdb to the early 2020s). Regarding the research as a whole: Because TCR sequencing relied on bulk RNA taken from unsorted whole blood, pairing of alpha and beta chains was not possible.

This was a case-control study nested in a cohort of healthcare workers in London, UK, who had nasopharyngeal swab PCR tests and blood samples taken every week. Healthcare workers were recruited between 23 and 31 March 2020, during the week of the UK lockdown, and were followed weekly for up to about 16 weeks. What the work shows at the level of the full study, not this receptor alone: Matching against VDJdb was skewed toward anti-spike CD8 responses, likely underestimated virus-specific expansions, and missed private and CD4 specificities.

V drops 5 bases and J drops 0 bases, leaving 14 bases in between. The cysteine opens and the phenylalanine closes a CDR3 of 15 amino acids. The CDR3 DNA has 45 bases and is translated from base 1. CDR1 and CDR2, per the germline V gene, are SGDLS and YYNGEE. Receptor libraries were prepared by 5' RACE. These reads were obtained on a NextSeq 500. The TCR library protocol attached unique molecular identifiers to individual cDNA molecules to correct for sequencing error and PCR bias. Sequencing covered both TCR alpha and beta chains, and within each sample the abundances of alpha and beta sequences were tightly co-correlated. On the authors' methods: Decombinator V4 was used to annotate TCR sequences for V gene, J gene and CDR3. TCRs were defined as expanded if a significant change between any two time points was detected under a Poisson model with p below 0.0001. TCR abundances were normalised to the total number of TCRs sequenced per sample and were expressed as counts per million. MAIT TCRs were defined by TRAV1-2 paired with TRAJ12, TRAJ20 or TRAJ33, and iNKT TCRs by TRAV10 paired with TRAJ18. VDJdb, accessed 1 November 2021, was searched for CMV, EBV and SARS-CoV-2 annotated TCRs, with TCRs annotated for multiple antigens excluded. The raw public data were reprocessed by TCRdb itself: fastp quality trimming at Q25, MiXCR clonotype calling, in-frame beta chains only. Records with the same CDR3 protein are collapsed into one entry carrying the most frequent genes and DNA. The V and J calls here are based on TCRdb, not the publication. The sample includes 85,000 to 90,000 distinct CDR3 sequences, with roughly 15% observed a single time. Of the sample, around 0.58% falls within the top ten clones.

This clonotype was picked up many times. Its target antigen remains unknown. Per-base qualities were not stored, and no clone one base away is much larger. Sequences were obtained from whole blood. The V gene is TRBV9 and the J gene is TRBJ2-5; TRBD1 is a weak D gene call, 6 bases matching. The sequence derives from an adult who was a healthcare worker with PCR-confirmed SARS-CoV-2 infection or an uninfected control (not recorded which). The nucleotide sequence reads TGTGCCAGCAGTGCAACAACAGGGTACCAAGAGACCCAGTACTTC. Its amino acids are CASSATTGYQETQYF.